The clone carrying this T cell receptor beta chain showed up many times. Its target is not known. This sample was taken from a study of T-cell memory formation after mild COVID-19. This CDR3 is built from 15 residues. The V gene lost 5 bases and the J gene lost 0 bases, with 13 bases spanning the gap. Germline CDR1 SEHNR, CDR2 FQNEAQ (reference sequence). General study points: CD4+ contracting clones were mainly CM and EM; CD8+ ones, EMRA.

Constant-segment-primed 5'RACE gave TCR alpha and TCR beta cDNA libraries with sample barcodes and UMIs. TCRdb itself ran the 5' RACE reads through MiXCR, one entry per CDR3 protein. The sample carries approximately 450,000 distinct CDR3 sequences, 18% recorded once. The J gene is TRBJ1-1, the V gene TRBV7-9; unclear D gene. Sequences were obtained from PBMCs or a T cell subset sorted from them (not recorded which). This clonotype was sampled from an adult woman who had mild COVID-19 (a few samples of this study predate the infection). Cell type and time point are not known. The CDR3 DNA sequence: TGTGCCAGCAGCCCAGACGGCAGAATGAACACTGAAGCTTTCTTT. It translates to CASSPDGRMNTEAFF.